These 19 T cell receptor beta chains were all obtained from the same sample, sequenced in a study of blood T cells in healthy people across ages. A second about 7 to 12 cycle PCR used barcoded and J-beta primers. TCRdb reprocessed the 5' RACE reads with MiXCR, giving one entry per CDR3 protein. This sample yields hundreds of thousands of distinct CDR3 sequences, of which approximately 25% are seen a single time; just under 9% belongs to the top ten. This sample also belongs to another study, concerning T cells of mothers and their children.

What was sequenced was blood. The receptor source for this set is a boy between 10 and 17 years old in good health.

On this clonotype: Germline is not matched at one junction end, which may reflect a read error. The chain couples TRBV7-7 to TRBJ1-4; D is ambiguous. CDR1 is SSHAT and CDR2 is FNYEAQ in the germline V gene (reference sequence). CDR3 length equals 15 residues. As DNA, the CDR3 is TGTGCTAGCAGCTTAACCTCGGGAACTAATGAAAAACTGTTTTTT. This translates into CASSLTSGTNEKLFF.

V is TRBV6-2 or TRBV6-3 and J is TRBJ1-1; the D is unclear. The CDR3 is 13 amino acids. V lost 2 bases, J lost 4 bases, and 8 bases lay in between. Per germline, CDR1 MNHEY and CDR2 SVGEGT. CDR3 sequence: CASSYGGTTEAFF. CDR3 in DNA: TGTGCCAGCAGTTACGGAGGTACCACTGAAGCTTTCTTT.

This clonotype was recorded only once. The rearrangement uses TRBV4-3 and TRBJ1-2; D call uncertain. Trimming removed 1 base from V and 6 bases from J, with 9 bases in between. Germline loops: CDR1 LGHNA, CDR2 YSLEER. This CDR3 spans 13 amino acids. The CDR3 loop is CASSQGWGDGYTF. For the CDR3, the DNA is TGCGCCAGCAGCCAAGGATGGGGAGATGGCTACACCTTC.

V is TRBV10-3 and J is TRBJ2-5; TRBD1 is a possible D gene (6 bases). Germline lookup yields CDR1 ENHRY and CDR2 SYGVKD. Trimming took 2 bases from V and 4 from J, leaving 14 bases between them. CDR3 length: 15 amino acids. The CDR3 coding sequence is TGTGCCATCAGTGAGGACTACCGAGGGGGAGAGACCCAGTACTTC. Its protein is CAISEDYRGGETQYF.

The sample holds many counts of this clonotype. The rearrangement joins TRBV4-3 to TRBJ2-3, with D possibly matching TRBD1 (6 bases). CDR1 is LGHNA and CDR2 is YSLEER in the germline V gene. CDR3 length: 16 residues. V was trimmed by 1 base and J by 5 bases, leaving 16 bases between them. In DNA form, the CDR3 reads TGCGCCAGCAGCCAAGGTCGGGACAAAGGGGGAGATACGCAGTATTTT. Its protein is CASSQGRDKGGDTQYF.

The rearrangement links TRBV27 to TRBJ2-1, with TRBD1 matching over 9 bases. Losses at the gene ends were 3 bases for V and 4 bases for J; bases not matched to a gene: 7. Germline-derived CDR1 and CDR2 are MNHEY and SMNVEV (reference sequence). The CDR3 is made up of 16 amino acids. DNA for the CDR3: TGTGCCAGCAGTTTCTCCGGGACAGGGACTTACAATGAGCAGTTCTTC. It encodes CASSFSGTGTYNEQFF.

The chain recombines TRBV6-1 with TRBJ1-4; TRBD1 matches 7 bases. V lost 7 bases to trimming and J lost 5 bases; unmatched junction nucleotides: 10. The CDR3 is 15 amino acids. Germline V gene sequence: CDR1 MNHNS, CDR2 SASEGT. CDR3 in amino acids: CASTRPGQTNEKLFF. The CDR3 DNA is TGTGCCAGCACCCGTCCGGGACAGACGAATGAAAAACTGTTTTTT.

The rearrangement uses TRBV20-1 and TRBJ2-5; 12 bases are shared with TRBD2. The J call may be faulty, since TRBJ2-7 better matches the DNA end. The CDR3 runs to 15 residues. Germline V lookup: CDR1 DFQATT, CDR2 SNEGSKA (reference sequence). In DNA, the CDR3 is TGCAGTGCTCCCTACGGACTAGCGGGGTCCGACGAGCAGTACTTC. It translates to CSAPYGLAGSDEQYF.

This chain uses TRBV6-5 with TRBJ2-5; D is undetermined. Germline values: CDR1 MNHEY, CDR2 SVGAGI. V lost 6 bases to trimming and J lost 9 bases, with 8 bases between them. This CDR3 contains 10 residues. The CDR3 reads CASSKNPQYF. The CDR3 DNA reads as TGTGCCAGCAGCAAGAACCCCCAGTACTTC.

This clonotype was observed a handful of times. The CDR3 loop reads CSVAADRTYNEQFF. The CDR3 nucleotides read TGCAGCGTTGCGGCGGACAGGACCTACAATGAGCAGTTCTTC. The chain is built from TRBV29-1 and TRBJ2-1; TRBD1 matches at 7 bases. CDR1 and CDR2 from the germline V gene are SQVTM and ANQGSEA. Trimming at V came to 4 bases and at J to 2 bases, leaving 5 bases not matched to a gene. The CDR3 is 14 amino acids.

As concerns this clonotype: The junction differs from germline at one of its ends, possibly a read error. This chain uses TRBV7-2 with TRBJ1-5; D unresolved. The CDR3 covers 15 residues. CDR1 is SGHTA, CDR2 FQGNSA, per germline. CDR3 DNA: TGTGCCAGCAGCTTAGATTCGCAATACAATCGGCCCCAGCATTTT. Translating gives CASSLDSQYNRPQHF.

This clonotype was found a few times. V usage is TRBV7-9 and J usage is TRBJ1-2; tentative D call: TRBD1 (5 bases). Trimming removed 2 bases from V and 4 bases from J, with 14 bases in between. The CDR3 sequence is 15 residues long. The germline CDR1 and CDR2 sequences are SEHNR and FQNEAQ (reference sequence). The CDR3 reads CASSLWTTPLYGYTF. Here the CDR3 DNA reads TGTGCCAGCAGCTTATGGACAACCCCCCTCTATGGCTACACCTTC. Based on the CDR3 plus reference TRBV7-9 and TRBJ1-2, the full variable domain is DTGVSQNPRHKITKRGQNVTFRCDPISEHNRLYWYRQTLGQGPEFLTYFQNEAQLEKSRLLSDRFSAERPKGSFSTLEIQRTEQGDSAMYLCASSLWTTPLYGYTFGSGTRLTVV.

This clonotype was observed a few times. The rearrangement uses TRBV21-1 and TRBJ1-2. TRBV21-1 constitutes a pseudogene. This CDR3 is built from 17 residues. As DNA, the CDR3 is TGTGCCAGCAGCAAATCTCACTCCATCCCAGTGAACCATGGCTACACCTTC. Its protein is CASSKSHSIPVNHGYTF.

This clonotype was seen a handful of times. This sequence joins TRBV5-1 and TRBJ2-1; 9 nucleotides agree with TRBD2. Germline V gives CDR1 SGHRS, CDR2 YFSETQ. V trimming: 0 bases; J trimming: 9 bases; junction bases outside the gene matches: 4. This CDR3 contains 14 residues. The CDR3 protein is CASSLALREGEQFF. The DNA of the CDR3 is TGCGCCAGCAGCTTGGCGCTGCGGGAGGGTGAGCAGTTCTTC.

This clonotype was seen a few times. An end of the junction differs from the germline gene, which may be a read error. This rearrangement joins TRBV12-3 or TRBV12-4 to TRBJ1-4; D unclear. The CDR3 runs to 16 residues. For the CDR3, the DNA is TGTGCCAGCAGTTTAGGGCAGTCTACAACCAATGAAAAACTGTTTTTT. It yields the protein CASSLGQSTTNEKLFF.

The chain is built from TRBV3-1 and TRBJ2-2; D remains ambiguous. Germline CDR1 reads LGHDT; CDR2 reads YNNKEL (reference sequence). The CDR3 totals 16 residues. V lost 2 bases, J lost 2 bases, and 12 bases lay in between. CDR3 sequence reads: CASSQIPGINTGELFF. CDR3 nucleotide sequence: TGTGCCAGCAGCCAAATACCCGGCATAAACACCGGGGAGCTGTTTTTT.

J is TRBJ2-1 and V is TRBV20-1, with TRBD2 matching 14 bases. The J call may not be correct, given that the DNA end is closer to TRBJ2-5. This CDR3 has 16 residues. CDR1 and CDR2 from the germline V gene are DFQATT and SNEGSKA (reference sequence). CDR3 in DNA: TGCAGTGCTAGAAGATGGGGGACTAGCGGGAGCGAGACCCAGTACTTC. This encodes CSARRWGTSGSETQYF.

This clonotype was counted a few times. This sequence joins TRBV7-9 and TRBJ2-7; perhaps TRBD2 as D (6 bases). The CDR3 sequence is 15 residues long. Per the germline V gene, CDR1 is SEHNR and CDR2 is FQNEAQ (reference sequence). Between the trimmed V and J ends, which lost 1 base and 5 bases, there was a span of 15 bases. CDR3 in DNA: TGTGCCAGCAGCTTAGAGATTGGGTCTAGCGACGAGCAGTACTTC. Its protein is CASSLEIGSSDEQYF.

This clonotype is medium-sized. V and J are TRBV20-1 and TRBJ2-5, with D perhaps assigned TRBD1 or TRBD2 (6 bases each). The length of the CDR3 is 14 residues. V was pared by 0 bases and J by 2 bases, with 10 bases between. Germline CDR1 is DFQATT and CDR2 is SNEGSKA (reference sequence). Here the CDR3 reads CSARDGGQQETQYF. CDR3 sequence (DNA): TGCAGTGCTAGAGATGGGGGGCAACAAGAGACCCAGTACTTC.